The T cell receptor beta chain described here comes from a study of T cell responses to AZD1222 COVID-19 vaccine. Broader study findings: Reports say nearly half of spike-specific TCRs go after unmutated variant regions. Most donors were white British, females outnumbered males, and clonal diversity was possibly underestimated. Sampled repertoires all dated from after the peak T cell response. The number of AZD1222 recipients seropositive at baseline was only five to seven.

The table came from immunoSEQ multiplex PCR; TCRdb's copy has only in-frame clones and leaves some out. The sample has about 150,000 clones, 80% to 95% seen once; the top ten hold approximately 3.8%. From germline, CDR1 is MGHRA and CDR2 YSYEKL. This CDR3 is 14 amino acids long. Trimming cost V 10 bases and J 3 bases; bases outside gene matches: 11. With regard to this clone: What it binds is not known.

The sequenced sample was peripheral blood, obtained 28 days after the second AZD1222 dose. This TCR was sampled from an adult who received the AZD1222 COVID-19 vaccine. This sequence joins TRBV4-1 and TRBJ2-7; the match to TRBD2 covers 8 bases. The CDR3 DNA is TGCGCCAATACGGGAGGGGGGACCTGCTACGAGCAGTACTTC. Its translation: CANTGGGTCYEQYF.